This TCR beta chain was found in a study of naive and memory T cell subsets. Study observations and caveats: Over 95% of naive TCR sequences appeared only once after error correction, unlike memory subsets. Between naive and memory subsets, TCR abundance power law exponents differed.

The beta constant-region primer was an equimolar mix of two oligonucleotides covering TRBC1 and TRBC2. TCRdb used MiXCR to reprocess the UMI-ligation and nested PCR reads, holding one entry per CDR3 protein. The table includes tens of thousands of distinct CDR3 sequences, under 15% detected once. This clonotype was recorded a few times. Its antigen is not identified. From germline, CDR1 is KGHSH and CDR2 LQKENI. The junction had 6 bases not matched to a gene; V was cut back by 3 bases and J by 4 bases. The CDR3 extends over 14 amino acids. The chain joins TRBV18 to TRBJ2-7; 7 bases are shared with TRBD1. This TCR derives from a human donor in good health. Sequencing was done on a sample of central memory CD4+ T cells from blood. This chain's CDR3 is CASSPGTEQYEQYF. The CDR3 DNA reads TGTGCCAGCTCACCCGGGACAGAGCAGTACGAGCAGTACTTC.